Listed below are T cell receptor beta chains from one sample, sequenced in a study of graft-versus-host responses after intestinal transplantation. Only in-frame clones appear in the TCRdb table, and some are missing; sequencing was by immunoSEQ multiplex PCR. In the table there are about 48,000 clones, over 90% of which are singletons. Antigens of these TCRs are unknown. The material sequenced was unstimulated CD4+ T cells sorted from spleen or lymph node cells, taken before transplant. The receptors stem from a human donor who was the organ donor for an intestinal transplant. CDR3s include the opening cysteine and the closing phenylalanine or tryptophan. The D gene is left open where the match is weak. The size entry is marked missing in some rows and otherwise reads once, few, many or a size class.

CDR3nt: TGCGCCAGCAGCCAAGACGGATCCAACTATGGCTACACCTTC
CDR3aa: CASSQDGSNYGYTF
j_gene: TRBJ1-2
v_gene: TRBV4-1
abundance: .
d_gene: .

CDR3nt: TGTGCCAGCAGCTTACAGGGTTCACCCCTCCACTTT
CDR3aa: CASSLQGSPLHF
j_gene: TRBJ1-6
v_gene: TRBV7-8
abundance: once
d_gene: .

CDR3nt: TGCGCCAGCAGCTTGCCCCTGGACAGGATCGCACTTATTAACACCGGGGAGCTGTTTTTT
CDR3aa: CASSLPLDRIALINTGELFF
j_gene: TRBJ2-2
v_gene: TRBV5-1
abundance: .
d_gene: TRBD1

CDR3nt: TGTGCCAGCAGTGCCCCACTAGCGGGAGATACCGGGGAGCTGTTTTTT
CDR3aa: CASSAPLAGDTGELFF
j_gene: TRBJ2-2
v_gene: TRBV25-1
abundance: .
d_gene: TRBD2

CDR3nt: TGCAGCGTTGAGGGGCTCCTATATGGCTACACCTTC
CDR3aa: CSVEGLLYGYTF
j_gene: TRBJ1-2
v_gene: TRBV29-1
abundance: .
d_gene: .

CDR3nt: TGCAGTGCTAGAGAAAATTCACCCCTCCACTTT
CDR3aa: CSARENSPLHF
j_gene: TRBJ1-6
v_gene: TRBV20-1
abundance: .
d_gene: .

CDR3nt: TGCGCCAGCAGCCCAGATCTAGCGGAAGATACGCAGTATTTT
CDR3aa: CASSPDLAEDTQYF
j_gene: TRBJ2-3
v_gene: TRBV4-3
abundance: .
d_gene: TRBD2

CDR3nt: TGTGCCAGCAACACCGGTTTAGCGGGAGTCGGTAATGAGCAGTTCTTC
CDR3aa: CASNTGLAGVGNEQFF
j_gene: TRBJ2-1
v_gene: TRBV7-9
abundance: once
d_gene: TRBD2

CDR3nt: TGTGCCAGCAAGCCGACTAGCGGGAGCTCCTACGAGCAGTACTTC
CDR3aa: CASKPTSGSSYEQYF
j_gene: TRBJ2-7
v_gene: TRBV2
abundance: .
d_gene: TRBD2

CDR3nt: TGTGCCAGCAGCCCCGGGACAGCCAACTATGGCTACACCTTC
CDR3aa: CASSPGTANYGYTF
j_gene: TRBJ1-2
v_gene: TRBV7-2
abundance: .
d_gene: TRBD1

CDR3nt: TGTGCCAGTAGTACCCCGGGACAGGGAGGGACCGAGCAGTTCTTC
CDR3aa: CASSTPGQGGTEQFF
j_gene: TRBJ2-1
v_gene: TRBV19
abundance: .
d_gene: TRBD1

CDR3nt: TGTGCCAGCAGCCTAAGGGGGGGAGATGGCTACACCTTC
CDR3aa: CASSLRGGDGYTF
j_gene: TRBJ1-2
v_gene: TRBV7-3
abundance: .
d_gene: .

CDR3nt: TGTGCCTGGGGGACAGGGAACACTGAAGCTTTCTTT
CDR3aa: CAWGTGNTEAFF
j_gene: TRBJ1-1
v_gene: TRBV30
abundance: .
d_gene: TRBD1

CDR3nt: TGTGCCAGCACTTCATGGTCGGGGCTCGATCCCTCCTACGAGCAGTACTTC
CDR3aa: CASTSWSGLDPSYEQYF
j_gene: TRBJ2-7
v_gene: TRBV21-1
abundance: .
d_gene: .

CDR3nt: TGCGCCAGCAGCCAAGTTTATTCAGGGGGTAATGAAAAACTGTTTTTT
CDR3aa: CASSQVYSGGNEKLFF
j_gene: TRBJ1-4
v_gene: TRBV4-1
abundance: .
d_gene: TRBD1

CDR3nt: TGTGCCAGCAGCTGGACTAGCGGGATCTCAGATACGCAGTATTTT
CDR3aa: CASSWTSGISDTQYF
j_gene: TRBJ2-3
v_gene: TRBV7-3
abundance: .
d_gene: TRBD2

CDR3nt: TGTGCCAGCAGCTTAGCACCCCTGGGCGAGTTCTACGAGCAGTACTTC
CDR3aa: CASSLAPLGEFYEQYF
j_gene: TRBJ2-7
v_gene: TRBV7-2
abundance: .
d_gene: .

CDR3nt: TGTGCCAGCAGTAGGGTAGCGGGAGGGCCAAAGACCCAGTACTTC
CDR3aa: CASSRVAGGPKTQYF
j_gene: TRBJ2-5
v_gene: TRBV7-9
abundance: .
d_gene: TRBD2

CDR3nt: TGTGCCAGCAGCGTCTTGGGACAGCTAGCGACTAGCGGGGCCTACGAGCAGTACTTC
CDR3aa: CASSVLGQLATSGAYEQYF
j_gene: TRBJ2-7
v_gene: TRBV5-4
abundance: .
d_gene: TRBD2

CDR3nt: TGTGCCAGCAGCCTCCGGGACCGGAATAATTCACCCCTCCACTTT
CDR3aa: CASSLRDRNNSPLHF
j_gene: TRBJ1-6
v_gene: TRBV5-6
abundance: .
d_gene: .

CDR3nt: TGTGCCAGCAGCATCCGGGTGAACACTGAAGCTTTCTTT
CDR3aa: CASSIRVNTEAFF
j_gene: TRBJ1-1
v_gene: TRBV7-2
abundance: .
d_gene: .

CDR3nt: TGTGTCAGAAGCTTAGCCCCTAGGAGGTTGTACCGTAGGGGTAATGAGCAGTTCTTC
CDR3aa: CVRSLAPRRLYRRGNEQFF
j_gene: TRBJ2-1
v_gene: TRBV7-5
abundance: .
d_gene: .

CDR3nt: TGTGCCAGCAAAAACCTTCCCGGGACTCCCAACACCGGGGAGCTGTTTTTT
CDR3aa: CASKNLPGTPNTGELFF
j_gene: TRBJ2-2
v_gene: TRBV28
abundance: .
d_gene: .

CDR3nt: TGTGCCAGCAGTGAATATTCCCTCCTAGGGCCTCTCCCCTACGAGCAGTACTTC
CDR3aa: CASSEYSLLGPLPYEQYF
j_gene: TRBJ2-7
v_gene: TRBV25-1
abundance: .
d_gene: .

CDR3nt: TGTGCCAGCAGTGAGTCCCGGGACCTTTTCGGTGAAGCTTTCTTT
CDR3aa: CASSESRDLFGEAFF
j_gene: TRBJ1-1
v_gene: TRBV2
abundance: .
d_gene: .

CDR3nt: TGTGCCAGCAGCTTGGATCCAAGCTCCTATAATTCACCCCTCCACTTT
CDR3aa: CASSLDPSSYNSPLHF
j_gene: TRBJ1-6
v_gene: TRBV5-6
abundance: .
d_gene: .

CDR3nt: TGTGCCAGCAGCTTACTAGCGGGGGGTAGCTCCTACAATGAGCAGTTCTTC
CDR3aa: CASSLLAGGSSYNEQFF
j_gene: TRBJ2-1
v_gene: TRBV7-3
abundance: .
d_gene: TRBD2

CDR3nt: TGTGCCAGCAGCCCGCGGGGGACAGGATCCTCTGGAAACACCATATATTTT
CDR3aa: CASSPRGTGSSGNTIYF
j_gene: TRBJ1-3
v_gene: TRBV7-2
abundance: .
d_gene: TRBD1

CDR3nt: TGTGCCAGCAGTTACTCCGGACAGGGGGTTCTCTTC
CDR3aa: CASSYSGQGVLF
j_gene: TRBJ2-7
v_gene: TRBV6-6
abundance: .
d_gene: TRBD1

CDR3nt: TGTGCCAGCAGTGAAGCAACTGGTCACAATGAGCAGTTCTTC
CDR3aa: CASSEATGHNEQFF
j_gene: TRBJ2-1
v_gene: TRBV6-1
abundance: .
d_gene: .

CDR3nt: TGTGCCAGTAGTCACAGGCAAGAGACCCAGTACTTC
CDR3aa: CASSHRQETQYF
j_gene: TRBJ2-5
v_gene: TRBV19
abundance: .
d_gene: .

CDR3nt: TGTGCCAGCAGTTTAGGGGGGGCGAGCACCGGGGAGCTGTTTTTT
CDR3aa: CASSLGGASTGELFF
j_gene: TRBJ2-2
v_gene: TRBV28
abundance: .
d_gene: .